These 4 T cell receptor beta chains were sequenced from one sample in a study of blood T cell repertoires in COVID-19. Sequenced by immunoSEQ multiplex PCR; TCRdb stores in-frame clones only, minus some. The table has 250,000 or so clones, around 90% seen once; the top ten hold approximately 3.3%. Source material: peripheral blood. The origin of the receptors is a young man with active or convalescent COVID-19.

The CDR3 is CASSEVQETQYF. The CDR3 DNA reads TGCGCCAGCAGCGAGGTCCAAGAGACCCAGTACTTC. The chain uses TRBV5-1 and TRBJ2-5; D remains unclear. This CDR3 has 12 residues. CDR1 and CDR2 from the germline V gene are SGHRS and YFSETQ. Between the trimmed V and J ends, which lost 4 bases and 1 base, there was a span of 5 bases.

This clone came up once. This chain links TRBV7-8 with TRBJ2-7; possibly TRBD2 for D (5 bases). Germline CDR1 and CDR2: SGHVS and FQNEAQ. V lost 5 bases and J lost 8, with 22 bases in between. The CDR3 length is 15 residues. The CDR3 sequence: CASSPDFPDLSKQYF. The CDR3 DNA reads as TGTGCCAGCAGCCCGGACTTTCCCGACCTTTCTAAGCAGTACTTC.

This chain uses TRBV2 with TRBJ1-5; a weak D match, TRBD1 (6 bases). CDR1 is SNHLY, CDR2 FYNNEI, per germline. This CDR3 comprises 14 residues. Trimming pared 6 bases from V and 3 bases from J, leaving 12 bases between. The CDR3 DNA sequence: TGTGCCAGCAGCGCGGACAGTTTCAATCAGCCCCAGCATTTT. It codes for CASSADSFNQPQHF.

This clone has a single count. The chain links TRBV11-1 to TRBJ2-1; D might be TRBD1 (6 bases). The V and J ends lost 5 bases and 5 bases respectively, with 13 bases between them. This CDR3 region has 14 residues. CDR1 and CDR2 (germline): SGHAT, FQDESV (reference sequence). The CDR3 sequence: CASSPRRQDNEQFF. CDR3 DNA sequence: TGTGCCAGCAGCCCACGGAGACAGGACAATGAGCAGTTCTTC.